This T cell receptor beta chain was obtained from a study of T cells in Graves' hyperthyroidism and ophthalmopathy. RNA transcripts were the template for amplifying TCR beta CDR3 regions. HTBI primers drove first-round RT-PCR of the TCR CDR3. TCRdb reprocessed the multiplex PCR reads with MiXCR, giving one entry per CDR3 protein. The table includes roughly 500,000 distinct CDR3 sequences, about 46% detected once. This CDR3 comprises 13 residues. The junction had 7 bases not matched to a gene; V was cut back by 5 bases and J by 7 bases. Germline V gene sequence: CDR1 SGHTA, CDR2 FQGNSA. The sequence was collected from an adult woman with Graves' disease, either hyperthyroidism or ophthalmopathy (not recorded which). The source material was peripheral blood or thyroid tissue (not recorded which). This chain uses TRBV7-2 with TRBJ2-7, with 8 bases matching TRBD2. CDR3 residues: CASSTGTRNEQYF. For the CDR3, the DNA is TGTGCCAGCAGCACCGGGACTAGAAATGAGCAGTACTTC.